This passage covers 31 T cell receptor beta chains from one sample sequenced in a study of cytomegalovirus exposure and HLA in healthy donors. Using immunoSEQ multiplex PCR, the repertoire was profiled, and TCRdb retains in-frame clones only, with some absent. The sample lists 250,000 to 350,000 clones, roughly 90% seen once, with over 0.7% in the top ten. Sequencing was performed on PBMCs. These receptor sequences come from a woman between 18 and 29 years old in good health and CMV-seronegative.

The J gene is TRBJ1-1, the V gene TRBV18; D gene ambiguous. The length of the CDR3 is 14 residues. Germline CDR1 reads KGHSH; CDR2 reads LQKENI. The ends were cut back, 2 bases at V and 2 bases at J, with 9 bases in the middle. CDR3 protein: CASSPIGSNTEAFF. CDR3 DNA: TGTGCCAGCTCACCAATTGGCTCAAACACTGAAGCTTTCTTT.

The CDR3 reads CASLDWNVNTGELFF. DNA of the CDR3: TGTGCCAGCCTCGACTGGAATGTCAACACCGGGGAGCTGTTTTTT. The V and J genes are TRBV28 and TRBJ2-2, with D unresolved. Trimming pared 8 bases from V and 2 bases from J, leaving 15 bases between. The CDR3 extends over 15 amino acids. The germline V gene has CDR1 MDHEN and CDR2 SYDVKM.

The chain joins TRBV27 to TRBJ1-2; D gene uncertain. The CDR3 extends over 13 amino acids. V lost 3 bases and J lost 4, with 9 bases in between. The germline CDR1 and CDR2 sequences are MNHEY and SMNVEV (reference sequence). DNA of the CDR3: TGTGCCAGCAGTTTTTCACGGTCCTATGGCTACACCTTC. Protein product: CASSFSRSYGYTF.

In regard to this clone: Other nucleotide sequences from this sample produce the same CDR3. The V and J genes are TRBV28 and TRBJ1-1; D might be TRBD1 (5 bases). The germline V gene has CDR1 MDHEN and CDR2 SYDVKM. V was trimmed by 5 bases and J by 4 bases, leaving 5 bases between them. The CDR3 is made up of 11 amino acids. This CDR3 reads CASSRGTEAFF. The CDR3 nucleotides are TGTGCCAGCAGTAGGGGCACTGAAGCTTTCTTT.

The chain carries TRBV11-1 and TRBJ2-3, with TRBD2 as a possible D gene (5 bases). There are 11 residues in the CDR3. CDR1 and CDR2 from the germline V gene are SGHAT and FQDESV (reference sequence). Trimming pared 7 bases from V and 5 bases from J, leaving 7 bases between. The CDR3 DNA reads TGTGCCAGCATTGCGGGAGATACGCAGTATTTT. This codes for CASIAGDTQYF.

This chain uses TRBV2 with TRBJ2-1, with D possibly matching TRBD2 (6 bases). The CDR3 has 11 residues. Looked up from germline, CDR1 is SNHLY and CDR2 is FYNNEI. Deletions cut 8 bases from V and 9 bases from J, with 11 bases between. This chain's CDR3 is CASRYGGEQFF. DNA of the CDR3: TGTGCCAGCCGGTACGGGGGTGAGCAGTTCTTC.

The CDR3 reads CASGKDRVNQPQHF. The CDR3 DNA sequence: TGTGCTAGTGGAAAAGACAGGGTTAATCAGCCCCAGCATTTT. This rearrangement joins TRBV12-5 to TRBJ1-5; 7 bases align to TRBD1. CDR1 LGHNT and CDR2 FRNRAP come from the germline V gene. Trimming cost V 6 bases and J 4 bases; bases outside gene matches: 6. The length of the CDR3 is 14 residues.

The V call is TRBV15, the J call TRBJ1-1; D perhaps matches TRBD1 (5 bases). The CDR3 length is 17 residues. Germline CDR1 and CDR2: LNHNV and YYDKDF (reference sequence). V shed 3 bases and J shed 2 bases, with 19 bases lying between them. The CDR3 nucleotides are TGTGCCACCAGCAGCAGGGTGGGCCTCAGGTCCAACACTGAAGCTTTCTTT. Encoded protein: CATSSRVGLRSNTEAFF.

The CDR3 loop is CASSLFPGGTDTQYF. Here the CDR3 DNA reads TGTGCCAGCAGCTTATTCCCAGGGGGCACAGATACGCAGTATTTT. The rearrangement joins TRBV7-3 to TRBJ2-3; D possibly corresponds to TRBD1 (6 bases). The ends were cut back, 2 bases at V and 1 base at J, with 10 bases in the middle. From germline, CDR1 is SGHTA and CDR2 FQGTGA. The CDR3 covers 15 residues.

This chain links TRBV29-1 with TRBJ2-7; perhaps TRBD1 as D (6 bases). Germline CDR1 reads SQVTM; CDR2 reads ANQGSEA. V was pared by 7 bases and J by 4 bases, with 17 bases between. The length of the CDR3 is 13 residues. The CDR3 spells CSGLPGAGYEQYF. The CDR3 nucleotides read TGCAGCGGTCTACCAGGGGCTGGGTACGAGCAGTACTTC.

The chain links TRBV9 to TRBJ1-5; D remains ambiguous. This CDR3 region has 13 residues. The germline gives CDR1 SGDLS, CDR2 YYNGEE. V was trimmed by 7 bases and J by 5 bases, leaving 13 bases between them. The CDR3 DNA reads TGTGCCAGCGGAAAGGGAGATCATCAGCCCCAGCATTTT. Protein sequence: CASGKGDHQPQHF.

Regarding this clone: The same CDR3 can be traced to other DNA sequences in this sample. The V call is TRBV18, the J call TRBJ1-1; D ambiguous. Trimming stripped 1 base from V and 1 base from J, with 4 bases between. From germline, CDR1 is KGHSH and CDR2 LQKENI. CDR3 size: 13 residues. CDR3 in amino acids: CASSPRENTEAFF. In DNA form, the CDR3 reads TGTGCCAGCTCACCACGAGAGAACACTGAAGCTTTCTTT. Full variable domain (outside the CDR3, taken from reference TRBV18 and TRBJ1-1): NAGVMQNPRHLVRRRGQEARLRCSPMKGHSHVYWYRQLPEEGLKFMVYLQKENIIDESGMPKERFSAEFPKEGPSILRIQQVVRGDSAAYFCASSPRENTEAFFGQGTRLTVV.

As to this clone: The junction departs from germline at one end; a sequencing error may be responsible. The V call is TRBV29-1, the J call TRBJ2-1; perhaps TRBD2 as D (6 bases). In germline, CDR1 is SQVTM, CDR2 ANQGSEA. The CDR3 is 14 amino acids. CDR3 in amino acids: CSVGLTTERLGVVF. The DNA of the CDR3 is TGCAGCGTCGGACTAACCACGGAGCGGCTGGGGGTTGTCTTC.

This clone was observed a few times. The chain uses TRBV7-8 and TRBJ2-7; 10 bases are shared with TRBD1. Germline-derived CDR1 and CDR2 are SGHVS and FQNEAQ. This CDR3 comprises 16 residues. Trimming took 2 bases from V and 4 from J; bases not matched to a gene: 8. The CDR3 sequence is CASSLSSGQGLYEQYF. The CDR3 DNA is TGTGCCAGCAGCTTAAGTTCGGGACAGGGGCTATACGAGCAGTACTTC.

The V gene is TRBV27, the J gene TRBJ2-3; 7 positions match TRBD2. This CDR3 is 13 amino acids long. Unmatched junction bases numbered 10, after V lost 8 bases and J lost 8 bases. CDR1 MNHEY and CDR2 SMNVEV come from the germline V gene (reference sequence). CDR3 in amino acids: CASGTGTKFTQYF. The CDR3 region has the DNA TGTGCCAGCGGAACCGGGACTAAATTTACGCAGTATTTT.

The CDR3, as DNA: TGTGCCAGTAGTCCGGGACAGGGGGCCTACGAGCAGTACTTC. It specifies CASSPGQGAYEQYF. The chain combines TRBV19 with TRBJ2-7; 11 bases agree with TRBD1. Per germline, CDR1 LNHDA and CDR2 SQIVND (reference sequence). Germline trimming cut 5 bases from V and 2 bases from J; bases unmatched to any gene: 2. This CDR3 has 14 residues. Full variable domain (outside the CDR3, taken from reference TRBV19 and TRBJ2-7): DGGITQSPKYLFRKEGQNVTLSCEQNLNHDAMYWYRQDPGQGLRLIYYSQIVNDFQKGDIAEGYSVSREKKESFPLTVTSAQKNPTAFYLCASSPGQGAYEQYFGPGTRLTVT.

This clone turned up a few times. The CDR3 region is CASTHISDEQFF. CDR3 in DNA: TGTGCCAGCACTCACATCAGCGATGAGCAGTTCTTC. The rearrangement uses TRBV11-2 and TRBJ2-1; D ambiguous. CDR1 and CDR2 from the germline V gene are SGHAT and FQNNGV. V was trimmed by 7 bases and J by 8 bases, leaving 12 bases between them. This CDR3 is built from 12 residues.

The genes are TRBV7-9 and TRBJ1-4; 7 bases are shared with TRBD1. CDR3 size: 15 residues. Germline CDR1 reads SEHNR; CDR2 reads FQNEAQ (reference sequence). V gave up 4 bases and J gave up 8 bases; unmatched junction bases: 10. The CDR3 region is CASSSLTGIGEKLFF. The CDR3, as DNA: TGTGCCAGCAGCTCCTTGACAGGGATAGGAGAAAAACTGTTTTTT.

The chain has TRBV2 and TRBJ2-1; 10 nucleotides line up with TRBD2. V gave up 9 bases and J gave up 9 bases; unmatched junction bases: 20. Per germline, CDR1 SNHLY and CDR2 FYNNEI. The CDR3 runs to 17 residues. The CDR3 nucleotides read TGTGCCAGGCTGCACCGGCTAGCGGGAGAGGTGATGGGTGAGCAGTTCTTC. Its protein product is CARLHRLAGEVMGEQFF.

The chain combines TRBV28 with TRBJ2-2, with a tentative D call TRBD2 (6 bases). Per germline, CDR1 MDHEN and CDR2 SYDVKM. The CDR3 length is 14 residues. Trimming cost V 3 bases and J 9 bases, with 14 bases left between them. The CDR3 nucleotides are TGTGCCAGCAGTTTTAGGAGGGCTAGGAGGGAGCTGTTTTTT. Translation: CASSFRRARRELFF. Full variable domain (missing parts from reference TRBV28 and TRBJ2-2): DVKVTQSSRYLVKRTGEKVFLECVQDMDHENMFWYRQDPGLGLRLIYFSYDVKMKEKGDIPEGYSVSREKKERFSLILESASTNQTSMYLCASSFRRARRELFFGEGSRLTVL.

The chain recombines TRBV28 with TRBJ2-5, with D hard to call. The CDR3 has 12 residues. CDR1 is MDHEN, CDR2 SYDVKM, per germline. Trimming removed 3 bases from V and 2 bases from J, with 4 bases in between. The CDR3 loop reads CASSFRQETQYF. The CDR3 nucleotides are TGTGCCAGCAGTTTCAGGCAAGAGACCCAGTACTTC. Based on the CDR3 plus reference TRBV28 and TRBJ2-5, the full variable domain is DVKVTQSSRYLVKRTGEKVFLECVQDMDHENMFWYRQDPGLGLRLIYFSYDVKMKEKGDIPEGYSVSREKKERFSLILESASTNQTSMYLCASSFRQETQYFGPGTRLLVL.

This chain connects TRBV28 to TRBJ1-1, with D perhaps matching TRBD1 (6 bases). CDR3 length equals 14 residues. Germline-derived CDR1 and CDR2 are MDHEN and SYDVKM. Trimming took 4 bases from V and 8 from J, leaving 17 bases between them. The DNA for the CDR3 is TGTGCCAGCAGTTGGACACAGGGCCAAAGCGAAGCTTTCTTT. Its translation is CASSWTQGQSEAFF.

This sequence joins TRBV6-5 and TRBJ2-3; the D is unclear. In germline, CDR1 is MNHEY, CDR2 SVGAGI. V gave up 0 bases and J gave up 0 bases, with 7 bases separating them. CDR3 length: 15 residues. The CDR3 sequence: CASSYSTGSTDTQYF. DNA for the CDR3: TGTGCCAGCAGTTACTCGACTGGAAGCACAGATACGCAGTATTTT.

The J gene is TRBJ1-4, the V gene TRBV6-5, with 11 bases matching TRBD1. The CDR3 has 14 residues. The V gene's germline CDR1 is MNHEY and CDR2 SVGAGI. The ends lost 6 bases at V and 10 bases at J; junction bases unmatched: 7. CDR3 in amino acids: CASRADRGPRKLFF. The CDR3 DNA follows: TGTGCCAGCAGAGCGGACAGGGGGCCGAGAAAACTGTTTTTT.

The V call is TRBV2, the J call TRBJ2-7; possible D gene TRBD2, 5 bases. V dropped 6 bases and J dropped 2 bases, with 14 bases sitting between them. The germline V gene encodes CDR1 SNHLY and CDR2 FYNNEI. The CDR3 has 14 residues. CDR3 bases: TGTGCCAGCAGCGGCCGGGAATACCCCTACGAGCAGTACTTC. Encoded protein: CASSGREYPYEQYF. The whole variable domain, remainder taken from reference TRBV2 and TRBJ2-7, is EPEVTQTPSHQVTQMGQEVILRCVPISNHLYFYWYRQILGQKVEFLVSFYNNEISEKSEIFDDQFSVERPDGSNFTLKIRSTKLEDSAMYFCASSGREYPYEQYFGPGTRLTVT.

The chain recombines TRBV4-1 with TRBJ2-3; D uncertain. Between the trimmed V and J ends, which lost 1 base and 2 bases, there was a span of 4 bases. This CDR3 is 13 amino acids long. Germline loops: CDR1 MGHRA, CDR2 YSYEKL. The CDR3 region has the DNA TGCGCCAGCAGCCAAGTTTACACAGATACGCAGTATTTT. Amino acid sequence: CASSQVYTDTQYF.

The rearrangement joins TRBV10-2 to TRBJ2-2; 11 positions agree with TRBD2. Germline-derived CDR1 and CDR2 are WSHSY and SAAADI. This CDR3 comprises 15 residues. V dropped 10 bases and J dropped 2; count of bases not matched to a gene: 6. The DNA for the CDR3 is TGCGCCACCCGCCGACTAGCGGGAAACACCGGGGAGCTGTTTTTT. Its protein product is CATRRLAGNTGELFF.

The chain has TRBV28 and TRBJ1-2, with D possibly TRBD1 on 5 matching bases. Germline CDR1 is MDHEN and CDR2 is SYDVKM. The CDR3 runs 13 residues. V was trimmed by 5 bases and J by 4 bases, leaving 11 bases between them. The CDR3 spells CASSHGGAYGYTF. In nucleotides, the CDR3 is TGTGCCAGCAGTCACGGGGGTGCCTATGGCTACACCTTC.

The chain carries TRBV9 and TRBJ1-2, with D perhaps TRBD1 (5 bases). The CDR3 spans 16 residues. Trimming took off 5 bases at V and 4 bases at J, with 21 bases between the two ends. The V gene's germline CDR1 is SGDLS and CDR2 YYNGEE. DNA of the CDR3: TGTGCCAGCAGTGATCCTATTGGGGGGGGATTCTATGGCTACACCTTC. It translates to CASSDPIGGGFYGYTF.

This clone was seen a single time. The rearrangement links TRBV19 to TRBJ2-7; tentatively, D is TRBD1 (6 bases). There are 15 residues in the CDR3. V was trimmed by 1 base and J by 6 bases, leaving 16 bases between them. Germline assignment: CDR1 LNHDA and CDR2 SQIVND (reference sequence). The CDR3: CASSIGGPLPVEQYF. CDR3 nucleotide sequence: TGTGCCAGTAGTATAGGGGGGCCATTGCCGGTCGAGCAGTACTTC. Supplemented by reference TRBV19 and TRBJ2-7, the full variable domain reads DGGITQSPKYLFRKEGQNVTLSCEQNLNHDAMYWYRQDPGQGLRLIYYSQIVNDFQKGDIAEGYSVSREKKESFPLTVTSAQKNPTAFYLCASSIGGPLPVEQYFGPGTRLTVT.

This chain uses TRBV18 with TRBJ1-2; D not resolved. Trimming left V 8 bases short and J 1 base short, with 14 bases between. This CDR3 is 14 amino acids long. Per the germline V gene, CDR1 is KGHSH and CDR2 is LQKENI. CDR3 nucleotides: TGTGCCAGCCAGAGACAATCGGTTAACTATGGCTACACCTTC. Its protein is CASQRQSVNYGYTF. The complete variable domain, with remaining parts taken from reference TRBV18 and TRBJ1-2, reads NAGVMQNPRHLVRRRGQEARLRCSPMKGHSHVYWYRQLPEEGLKFMVYLQKENIIDESGMPKERFSAEFPKEGPSILRIQQVVRGDSAAYFCASQRQSVNYGYTFGSGTRLTVV.